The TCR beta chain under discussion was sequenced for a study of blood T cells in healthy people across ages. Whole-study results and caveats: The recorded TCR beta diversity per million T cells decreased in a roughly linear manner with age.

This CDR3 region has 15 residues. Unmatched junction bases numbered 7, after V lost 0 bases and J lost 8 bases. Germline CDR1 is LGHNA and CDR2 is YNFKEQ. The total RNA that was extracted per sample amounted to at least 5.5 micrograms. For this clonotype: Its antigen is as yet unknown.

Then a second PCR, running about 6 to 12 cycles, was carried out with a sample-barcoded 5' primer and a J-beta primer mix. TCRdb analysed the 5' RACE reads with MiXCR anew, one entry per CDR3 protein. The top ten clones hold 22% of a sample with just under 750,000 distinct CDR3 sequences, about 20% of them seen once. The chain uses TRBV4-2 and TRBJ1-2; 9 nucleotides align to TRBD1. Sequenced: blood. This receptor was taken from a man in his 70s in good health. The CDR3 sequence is CASSQDPGTGNGYTF. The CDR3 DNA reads TGTGCCAGCAGCCAAGATCCCGGGACAGGGAACGGCTACACCTTC.